The next 21 T cell receptor beta chains were all read from a single sample in a study of CD8 T cells in ankylosing spondylitis (dated by TCRdb to about 2017). The method was 5' RACE. The sample was run on an Illumina HiSeq 2500. TCRdb applied fastp at Q25 and MiXCR to the public reads, then kept only in-frame beta chains. Entries are consolidated by CDR3 protein sequence, retaining the most common genes and DNA. Across this sample there are roughly 130,000 distinct CDR3 sequences, with around 7% seen only once. More than 10% of the sample rests with the top ten. Material for sequencing was blood, either unsorted or a sorted T cell fraction (not recorded which). These receptors were obtained from a male donor with ankylosing spondylitis or in good health (not recorded which).

This clonotype was observed at least ten times. The V call is TRBV20-1, the J call TRBJ2-3, with D unresolved. Trimming removed 3 bases from V and 4 bases from J, with 14 bases in between. The CDR3 runs 14 residues. CDR1 DFQATT and CDR2 SNEGSKA come from the germline V gene (reference sequence). CDR3 nucleotides: TGCAGTGCTAGTTGGATGACTCAGGCAGATACGCAGTATTTT. This encodes CSASWMTQADTQYF.

As for this clonotype: A much larger clone sits a single nucleotide away, making a read error possible. V and J are TRBV20-1 and TRBJ2-7; D perhaps matches TRBD2 (5 bases). Germline CDR1 reads DFQATT; CDR2 reads SNEGSKA (reference sequence). This CDR3 is 11 amino acids long. V was cut by 3 bases and J by 4 bases, with 7 bases left in between. The CDR3 DNA reads as TGCAGTGCTAGTCGGGAATACGAGCAGTACTTC. Translated, it gives CSASREYEQYF.

This clonotype came up many times. V usage is TRBV5-1 and J usage is TRBJ2-3; perhaps TRBD2 as D (5 bases). Looked up from germline, CDR1 is SGHRS and CDR2 is YFSETQ. V shed 4 bases and J shed 1 base, with 19 bases lying between them. The CDR3 is 17 amino acids. The CDR3 DNA reads as TGCGCCAGCAGCCTCTTACCCCTAGCTGATGGCACAGATACGCAGTATTTT. Translation: CASSLLPLADGTDTQYF.

This clonotype was counted a few times. The rearrangement joins TRBV12-3 or TRBV12-4 to TRBJ2-2; possible D gene TRBD2, 6 bases. The CDR3 length is 14 residues. Deletions cut 9 bases from V and 1 base from J, with 12 bases between. The CDR3 loop is CASVGGLNTGELFF. The DNA of the CDR3 is TGTGCCAGTGTGGGGGGTTTGAACACCGGGGAGCTGTTTTTT.

In its sample, this clonotype was seen many times. The chain combines TRBV18 with TRBJ2-3, with D possibly matching TRBD1 (6 bases). The CDR3 runs 12 residues. Germline V gene data show CDR1 as KGHSH and CDR2 as LQKENI. Between the trimmed V and J ends, which lost 9 bases and 2 bases, there was a span of 9 bases. The DNA of the CDR3 is TGTGCCAGACAGGGTTTCACAGATACGCAGTATTTT. It is translated as CARQGFTDTQYF.

Ten or more counts support this clonotype. V and J are TRBV7-3 and TRBJ1-1, with D possibly TRBD1 on 5 matching bases. V lost 3 bases, J lost 5 bases, and 10 bases lay in between. CDR1 and CDR2 from the germline V gene are SGHTA and FQGTGA. The CDR3 length is 13 residues. CDR3 DNA sequence: TGTGCCAGCAGCTTGGACATTGGGACTGAAGCTTTCTTT. As protein: CASSLDIGTEAFF.

This clonotype appeared many times. This sequence joins TRBV4-1 and TRBJ2-7; D might be TRBD2 (5 bases). CDR1 is MGHRA and CDR2 is YSYEKL in the germline V gene. V dropped 8 bases and J dropped 4 bases, with 12 bases sitting between them. The CDR3 contains 12 residues. The CDR3 nucleotides read TGCGCCAGCGGCCGAGAGGGTTACGAGCAGTACTTC. It translates to CASGREGYEQYF.

This chain joins TRBV7-2 and TRBJ1-3, with 7 bases that match TRBD1. The trim removed 4 bases at V and 2 bases at J, leaving 5 bases unmatched. CDR1 is SGHTA and CDR2 is FQGNSA in the germline V gene. The CDR3 totals 15 residues. The CDR3 spells CASSYPTGTGNTIYF. The CDR3 DNA reads TGTGCCAGCAGCTATCCGACAGGGACTGGAAACACCATATATTTT.

This chain joins TRBV14 and TRBJ1-2, with D possibly matching TRBD1 (6 bases). The CDR3 covers 15 residues. Germline-derived CDR1 and CDR2 are SGHDN and FVKESK. With 0 bases removed from V and 4 bases from J, the gap between germline ends came to 12 bases. The CDR3 DNA reads TGTGCCAGCAGCCAAGAAACAGGGCCTTCCTATGGCTACACCTTC. This translates into CASSQETGPSYGYTF.

This clonotype has ten or more counts. V gene TRBV3-1 combines with J gene TRBJ1-1; D is uncertain. Germline CDR1 and CDR2: LGHDT and YNNKEL (reference sequence). Trimming took off 4 bases at V and 2 bases at J, with 17 bases between the two ends. The CDR3 length is 16 residues. The CDR3 DNA reads as TGTGCCAGCAGCCCGCTTAGTCGGACGGCTAACACTGAAGCTTTCTTT. It specifies CASSPLSRTANTEAFF.

This clonotype came up many times. The chain employs TRBV20-1 and TRBJ1-2; a possible D gene is TRBD1 (5 bases). The ends were cut back, 6 bases at V and 5 bases at J, with 19 bases in the middle. This CDR3 is built from 14 residues. Germline-derived CDR1 and CDR2 are DFQATT and SNEGSKA (reference sequence). The CDR3 nucleotides read TGCAGTGCCCCCTTCAATCGGGGGGTATATGGCTACACCTTC. It encodes CSAPFNRGVYGYTF.

The table lists this clonotype with many counts. CDR3 sequence reads: CASSTREAGELFF. The DNA for the CDR3 is TGTGCCAGCAGCACCCGGGAGGCCGGGGAGCTGTTTTTT. The rearrangement uses TRBV7-8 and TRBJ2-2, with 7 bases matching TRBD2. Germline loops: CDR1 SGHVS, CDR2 FQNEAQ. This CDR3 is 13 amino acids long. J was trimmed by 6 bases and V by 5 bases; bases with no gene match: 3.

This clonotype was found many times. The chain carries TRBV6-1 and TRBJ2-5; D perhaps matches TRBD2 (6 bases). Looked up from germline, CDR1 is MNHNS and CDR2 is SASEGT. Trimming shortened V by 1 base and J by 2 bases, and 8 bases separated the two germline ends. There are 14 residues in the CDR3. The CDR3 region is CASSEEAGQETQYF. In DNA, the CDR3 is TGTGCCAGCAGTGAAGAGGCGGGGCAAGAGACCCAGTACTTC.

This clonotype was counted at least ten times. The chain has TRBV7-2 and TRBJ2-5, with TRBD1 identical over 8 bases. V gave up 2 bases and J gave up 5 bases; unmatched junction bases: 4. Germline V lookup: CDR1 SGHTA, CDR2 FQGNSA. The CDR3 sequence is 14 residues long. For the CDR3, the DNA is TGTGCCAGCAGCTTAAAGTACAGGGGGGAGACCCAGTACTTC. Protein: CASSLKYRGETQYF.

This clonotype came up a few times. The chain uses TRBV20-1 and TRBJ2-7; D possibly matches TRBD1 or TRBD2 (8 bases each). This CDR3 comprises 18 residues. V gave up 4 bases and J gave up 2 bases, with 27 bases separating them. Per germline, CDR1 DFQATT and CDR2 SNEGSKA (reference sequence). This CDR3 is CSAKMSRGLSGGPYEQYF. The DNA for the CDR3 is TGCAGTGCTAAGATGTCCAGGGGGCTGTCGGGAGGGCCCTACGAGCAGTACTTC.

This clonotype has a handful of counts. This chain uses TRBV28 with TRBJ1-1; no clear D gene. CDR3 length: 15 amino acids. V was shortened by 6 bases and J by 1 base, with 15 bases between the two germline ends. Germline V gives CDR1 MDHEN, CDR2 SYDVKM. CDR3 residues: CASRFRSWRNTEAFF. In nucleotides, the CDR3 is TGTGCCAGCAGATTTCGATCCTGGAGGAACACTGAAGCTTTCTTT.

This clonotype appeared many times. The chain is built from TRBV12-3 or TRBV12-4 and TRBJ2-5; D could derive from TRBD1 or TRBD2 (5 bases each). This CDR3 is 16 amino acids long. V lost 3 bases to trimming and J lost 4 bases, with 18 bases between them. The CDR3 sequence is CASSFVGARRRETQYF. CDR3 bases: TGTGCCAGCAGTTTTGTTGGGGCTAGGAGGAGAGAGACCCAGTACTTC.

This clonotype turned up a few times. J is TRBJ2-2 and V is TRBV28; 11 bases map to TRBD2. In germline, CDR1 is MDHEN, CDR2 SYDVKM. After removal of 6 bases from V and 0 bases from J, the junction contained 3 bases not matched to a gene. This CDR3 contains 16 residues. The CDR3 region has the DNA TGTGCCAGCAGCCAGACTAGCGGGACGAACACCGGGGAGCTGTTTTTT. It codes for CASSQTSGTNTGELFF.

This clonotype came up many times. This chain uses TRBV5-1 with TRBJ2-3; D ambiguous. The CDR3 spans 12 residues. CDR1 is SGHRS, CDR2 YFSETQ, per germline. V dropped 4 bases and J dropped 5 bases, with 8 bases sitting between them. CDR3 nucleotides: TGCGCCAGCAGCGTTGTAGGAGATACGCAGTATTTT. Translated, it gives CASSVVGDTQYF.

This clonotype was counted ten times or more. This sequence joins TRBV5-1 and TRBJ1-2; D gene uncertain. Germline lookup yields CDR1 SGHRS and CDR2 YFSETQ. The CDR3 covers 12 residues. V was pared by 0 bases and J by 4 bases, with 4 bases between. DNA for the CDR3: TGCGCCAGCAGCTTGGGAGTCTATGGCTACACCTTC. Its protein is CASSLGVYGYTF.

This clonotype appeared many times. J is TRBJ1-4 and V is TRBV3-1, with D possibly TRBD1 on 5 matching bases. Germline loops: CDR1 LGHDT, CDR2 YNNKEL (reference sequence). This CDR3 contains 13 residues. V lost 5 bases, J lost 6 bases, and 10 bases lay in between. CDR3 amino acids: CASSGGKDEKLFF. DNA of the CDR3: TGTGCCAGCAGCGGGGGGAAAGATGAAAAACTGTTTTTT.